A single T cell receptor beta chain is shown here with its context. Its specificity is unknown. This entry belongs to a study of cytomegalovirus exposure and HLA in healthy donors. Trimming took 0 bases from V and 8 from J, leaving 12 bases between them. From germline, CDR1 is GTSNPN and CDR2 SVGIG (reference sequence). There are 13 residues in the CDR3. Study-level findings and limits: Because they were indistinguishable, some V segments, including TRBV6-2 and TRBV6-3, were excluded. Reports indicated that the classifier achieved high specificity and sensitivity in diagnosing cytomegalovirus status.

PCR primers comprised 60 Vbeta and 13 Jbeta primers. Here immunoSEQ multiplex PCR was the method, and the copy in TCRdb shows in-frame clones only, minus some. Of about 160,000 clones listed, around 80% are singletons. This receptor was taken from a female donor in good health and CMV-seronegative. The rearrangement joins TRBV30 to TRBJ2-3; a weak D match, TRBD2 (5 bases). The sequenced sample consisted of PBMCs. CDR3 sequence reads: CAWSVRSGGTQYF. CDR3 bases: TGTGCCTGGAGTGTACGAAGCGGTGGTACGCAGTATTTT.